Detailed here is one TCR beta chain. The antigen is undetermined. The sample belongs to a study of radiotherapy plus CTLA-4 blockade in lung cancer. Findings of the study overall: Dynamics of early blood T cell clones, together with interferon-beta, were reportedly the best predictors of response. Clones derived from tumor TCRs expanded in blood after radiotherapy plus ipilimumab.

This table comes from immunoSEQ multiplex PCR, and its TCRdb copy is limited to in-frame clones, with some not included. The data hold around 56,000 clones, with roughly 80% observed a single time. The V end was cut by 2 bases, the J end by 3 bases, with 8 bases between. CDR3 length equals 14 residues. CDR1 is SGHTS and CDR2 is YDEGEE in the germline V gene. It was focal radiation plus CTLA-4 blockade with ipilimumab that patients with chemo-refractory metastatic non-small-cell lung cancer received. This material consisted of peripheral blood, taken from a patient treated with radiotherapy plus ipilimumab. This rearrangement joins TRBV5-8 to TRBJ2-2, with D unresolved. The TCR was taken from a human donor with non-small cell lung cancer who had a complete response to radiotherapy plus ipilimumab. CDR3 nucleotides: TGTGCCAGCAGCTTACAATTTTACACCGGGGAGCTGTTTTTT. Protein: CASSLQFYTGELFF.